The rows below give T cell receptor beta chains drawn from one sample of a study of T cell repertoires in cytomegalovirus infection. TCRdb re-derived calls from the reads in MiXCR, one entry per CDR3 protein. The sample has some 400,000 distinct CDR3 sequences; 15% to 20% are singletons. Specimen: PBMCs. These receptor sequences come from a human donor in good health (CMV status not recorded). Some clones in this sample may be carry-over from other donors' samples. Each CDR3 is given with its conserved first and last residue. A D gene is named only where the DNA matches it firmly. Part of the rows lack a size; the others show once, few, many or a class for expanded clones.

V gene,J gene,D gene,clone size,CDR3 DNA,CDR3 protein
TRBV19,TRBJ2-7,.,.,TGTGCCAGTAGTATGCCCCGTAAGCCCTACGAGCAGTACTTC,CASSMPRKPYEQYF
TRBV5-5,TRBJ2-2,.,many,TGTGCCAGCAGCTACGACAGTTCAACCGGGGAGCTGTTTTTT,CASSYDSSTGELFF
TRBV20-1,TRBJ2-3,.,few,TGCAGTGCTCCCGACTTATCTAGCACAGATACGCAGTATTTT,CSAPDLSSTDTQYF
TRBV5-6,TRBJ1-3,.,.,TGTGCCAGCAGCTTTTATTATTTACAAGCCAGAGACACCATATATTTT,CASSFYYLQARDTIYF
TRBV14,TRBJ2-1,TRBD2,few,TGTGCCAGCAGCCAGGCCTCGGAAGCTAGCGGGAGGAGGTACAATGAGCAGTTCTTC,CASSQASEASGRRYNEQFF
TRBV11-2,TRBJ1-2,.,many,TGTGCCAGCAGCTTAGATTCGCAAGGCTCAACCTTC,CASSLDSQGSTF
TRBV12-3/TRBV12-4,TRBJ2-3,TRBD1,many,TGTGCCAGCAGTCGCTTCGGACAGGGGCCAGATACGCAGTATTTT,CASSRFGQGPDTQYF
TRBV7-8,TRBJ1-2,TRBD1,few,TGTGCCAGCAGCCCCCGGACAGGGGCGGGCTACACCTTC,CASSPRTGAGYTF
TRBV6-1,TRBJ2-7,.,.,TGTGCCAGCAGCCCTCGCAGGGGCTCCTACGAGCAGTACTTC,CASSPRRGSYEQYF
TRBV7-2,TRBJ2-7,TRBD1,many,TGTGCCAGCAGCTCCACCGGGACAGGGTGGTCTTACGAGCAGTACTTC,CASSSTGTGWSYEQYF
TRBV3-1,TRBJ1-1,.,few,TGTGCCAGCAGCCAAGCCGGAGGGAGAGGGACTGAAGCTTTCTTT,CASSQAGGRGTEAFF
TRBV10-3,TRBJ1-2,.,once,TGTGCCATCAGTGTGGGGGCCGCGGGGGGAGATGGCTACACCTTC,CAISVGAAGGDGYTF
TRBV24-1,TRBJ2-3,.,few,TGTGCCACCATAGGACCGAGGGCAGATACGCAGTATTTT,CATIGPRADTQYF
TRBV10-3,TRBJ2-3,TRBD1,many,TGTGCCATCAGCGGAGGACAGGGGGGCGTCGAAGATACGCAGTATTTT,CAISGGQGGVEDTQYF
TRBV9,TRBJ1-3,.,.,TGTGCCAGCACAAGGACAGTCGGGGGTTCTGGAAACACCATATATTTT,CASTRTVGGSGNTIYF
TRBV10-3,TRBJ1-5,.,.,TGTGCCACCATGGGTTGGGAGGGAAGCAATCAGCCCCAGCATTTT,CATMGWEGSNQPQHF
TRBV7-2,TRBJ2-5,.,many,TGTGCCAGCAGCCCACCCCGAGGGGGAGCGAACCAAGAGACCCAGTACTTC,CASSPPRGGANQETQYF
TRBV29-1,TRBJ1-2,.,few,TGCAGCGTGACGCTTCGATTGACAGAGAGTGGCTACACCTTC,CSVTLRLTESGYTF
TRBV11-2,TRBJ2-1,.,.,TGTGCCAGCAGCTTAAATTGGGAGCAGTTCTTC,CASSLNWEQFF
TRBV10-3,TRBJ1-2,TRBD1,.,TGTGCCATCATGACGGACAGGGGGCAAAACTATGGCTACACCTTC,CAIMTDRGQNYGYTF
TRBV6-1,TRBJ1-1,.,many,TGTGCCAGCAGTGAAGTGGGGGCCAACACTGAAGCTTTCTTT,CASSEVGANTEAFF
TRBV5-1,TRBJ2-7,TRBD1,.,TGCGCCAGTGCCGGGACAGGGTACGAGCAGTACTTC,CASAGTGYEQYF
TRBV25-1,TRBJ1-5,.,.,TGTGCCAGCAGTGAATCAGCAGTACGGCAGCCCCAGCATTTT,CASSESAVRQPQHF
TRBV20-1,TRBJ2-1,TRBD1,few,TGCAGTGCTCCCTACAGGGGATACAATGAGCAGTTCTTC,CSAPYRGYNEQFF
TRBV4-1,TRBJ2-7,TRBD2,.,TGCGCCAGCAGCCAAGATCTACTAGCGGACTTCTACGAGCAGTACTTC,CASSQDLLADFYEQYF
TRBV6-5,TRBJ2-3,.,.,TGTGCCAGCAGCCAAGACGGAGACCGCACAGATACGCAGTATTTT,CASSQDGDRTDTQYF
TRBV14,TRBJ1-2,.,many,TGTGCCAGCAGCCAAGAATGGGGGTATGGCTACACCTTC,CASSQEWGYGYTF
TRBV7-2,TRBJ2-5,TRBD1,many,TGTGCCAGCAGCCAAGGGGGCAGGGGTGAGACCCAGTACTTC,CASSQGGRGETQYF
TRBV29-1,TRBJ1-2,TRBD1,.,TGCAGCGCCGTGACAGGGAGCTATGGCTACACCTTC,CSAVTGSYGYTF
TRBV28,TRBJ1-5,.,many,TGTGCCAGCAGTGTCCCCTCCAATCAGCCCCAGCATTTT,CASSVPSNQPQHF
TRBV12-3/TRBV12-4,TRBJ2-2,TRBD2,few,TGTGCCAGCAGTTTGGCCTCTAGCGGGAGGCTCACCGGGGAGCTGTTTTTT,CASSLASSGRLTGELFF
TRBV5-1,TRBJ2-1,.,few,TGCGCCAGCAGCTTGGCCAGTGAGAATGAGCAGTTCTTC,CASSLASENEQFF
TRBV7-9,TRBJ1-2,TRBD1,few,TGTGCCAGCAGCTTAGGATGGCGACAGGGGAAAGGCTACACCTTC,CASSLGWRQGKGYTF
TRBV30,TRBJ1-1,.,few,TGTGCCTGGAGTGTACGTCTGGTCCAGGAGACCTCCGACGCTGAAGCTTTCTTT,CAWSVRLVQETSDAEAFF
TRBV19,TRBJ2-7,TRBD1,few,TGTGCCAGTAGTCCTACTACAGGGGGGTACTACGAGCAGTACTTC,CASSPTTGGYYEQYF
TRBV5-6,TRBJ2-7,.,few,TGTGCCAGCGGTAAATGGGGATCCTACGAGCAGTACTTC,CASGKWGSYEQYF
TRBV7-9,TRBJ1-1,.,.,TGTGCCAGCAGCTTAACCCTAAGGGCTTTCTTT,CASSLTLRAFF
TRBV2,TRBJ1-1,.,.,TGTGCCAGCAGTGTATCGTGGAGGGACACTGAAGCTTTCTTT,CASSVSWRDTEAFF
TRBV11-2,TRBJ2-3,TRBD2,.,TGTGCCAGCAGCTCGGCTAGCGGGGCAGGTGCGCAGTATTTT,CASSSASGAGAQYF
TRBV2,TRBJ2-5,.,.,TGTGCCACCTCGCCCCCTTCCAGCGGTTCAGAGACCCAGTACTTC,CATSPPSSGSETQYF
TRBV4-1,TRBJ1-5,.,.,TGCGCCAGCAGCCAAGACCGAAACCCGGTGGGCAATCAGCCCCAGCATTTT,CASSQDRNPVGNQPQHF
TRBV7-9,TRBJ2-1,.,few,TGTGCCAGCAGGCGACAGCACAATGAGCAGTTCTTC,CASRRQHNEQFF
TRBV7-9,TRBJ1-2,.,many,TGTGCCAGCAGCGGCCGTTGGGGATATGGCTACACCTTC,CASSGRWGYGYTF
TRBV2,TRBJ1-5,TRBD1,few,TGTGCCAGCAGCCGGGACAGACCCGCTATCCTTAGCAATCAGCCCCAGCATTTT,CASSRDRPAILSNQPQHF
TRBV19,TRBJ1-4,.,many,TGTGCCAGTAAGGGGTCATCGGCTTCTAATGAAAAACTGTTTTTT,CASKGSSASNEKLFF
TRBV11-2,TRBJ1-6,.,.,TGTGCCAGCAGCCCCAGTGCCGGGGGGTATTCACCCCTCCACTTT,CASSPSAGGYSPLHF
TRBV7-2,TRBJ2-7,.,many,TGTGCCAGCAGCCCTTCCCCCTCGAGGGAGCAGTACTTC,CASSPSPSREQYF
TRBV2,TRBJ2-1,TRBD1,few,TGTGCCAGCAGAGGGGGCACGACCTACAATGAGCAGTTCTTC,CASRGGTTYNEQFF
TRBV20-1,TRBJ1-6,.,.,TGCAGTGGTCAGACTCTGCGGGGCGGTTCACCCCTCCACTTT,CSGQTLRGGSPLHF
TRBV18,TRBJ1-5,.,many,TGTGCCAGCTCACCCGACGGAGTCGTTGGTCAGCCCCAGCATTTT,CASSPDGVVGQPQHF
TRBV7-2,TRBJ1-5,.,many,TGTGCCAGCAGCCTCTCAGGGGAACAGCCCCAGCATTTT,CASSLSGEQPQHF
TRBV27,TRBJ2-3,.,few,TGTGCCAGCAGCAGGGGCCCCACGTCCTCGCAGTATTTT,CASSRGPTSSQYF
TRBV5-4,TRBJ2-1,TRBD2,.,TGTGCCAGCAGCCCGGCCGGGGGGAGGGACCACAATGAGCAGTTCTTC,CASSPAGGRDHNEQFF
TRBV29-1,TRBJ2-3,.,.,TGCAGCGCGCGAGACGGGACACCATACACAGATACGCAGTATTTT,CSARDGTPYTDTQYF
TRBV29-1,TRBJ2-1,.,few,TGCAGCGTTAGGCTGAATTCGAATGAGCAGTTCTTC,CSVRLNSNEQFF
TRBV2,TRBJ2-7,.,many,TGTGCCAGCAGTCCCGGAGCCCCACCCATCCACGAGCAGTACTTC,CASSPGAPPIHEQYF
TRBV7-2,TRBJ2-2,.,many,TGTGCCAGCAGCTTATTTGCCACAGAGAACACCGGGGAGCTGTTTTTT,CASSLFATENTGELFF
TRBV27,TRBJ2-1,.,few,TGTGCCAGCAGTGGGGACCGAGGTGAGCAGTTCTTC,CASSGDRGEQFF